This is a list of T cell receptor beta chains from one sample in a study of blood T cell repertoires in COVID-19. Generated by immunoSEQ multiplex PCR, the TCRdb table keeps only in-frame clones and is missing some. The sample includes around 320,000 clones, roughly 89% seen only once; the top ten take over 3.5%. Sequencing was performed on PBMCs or T cells enriched from blood (not recorded which). The receptors derive from a woman under 30 with acute COVID-19. CDR3s include the opening cysteine and the closing phenylalanine or tryptophan. A D gene is named only where the DNA matches it firmly. Size is stated for part of the rows, as once, few or many counts, or as a class when the clone is expanded.

V gene	J gene	D gene	clone size	CDR3 DNA	CDR3 protein
TRBV28	TRBJ2-7	-	-	TGTGCCAGCAGCCGTTACGAGCAGTACTTC	CASSRYEQYF
TRBV11-3	TRBJ2-3	-	-	TGTGCCAGCAGCTATCAGGGACTTTACACAGATACGCAGTATTTT	CASSYQGLYTDTQYF
TRBV3-1/TRBV3-2	TRBJ1-1	-	-	TGTGCCAGCAGCCAAGAGTCAGGGGCCGAAGCTTTCTTT	CASSQESGAEAFF
TRBV9	TRBJ2-7	TRBD2	-	TGTGCCAGCAGCGTCTCTCCGGGAGGCCACGACGAGCAGTACTTC	CASSVSPGGHDEQYF
TRBV19	TRBJ1-5	TRBD1	-	TGTGCCAGTAGTAGTTCTAAGACAGGGCTCTATAGCAATCAGCCCCAGCATTTT	CASSSSKTGLYSNQPQHF
TRBV9	TRBJ1-6	TRBD1	-	TGTGCCAGCAGCGCTGCCCCCGGACAGGGACTTGGCGGGTCAAATTCACCCCTCCACTTT	CASSAAPGQGLGGSNSPLHF
TRBV25-1	TRBJ2-4	TRBD2	-	TGTGCCAGCAGTGAAACCCTAGCGGGAGAAAACATTCAGTACTTC	CASSETLAGENIQYF
TRBV7-2	TRBJ1-3	-	-	TGTGCCAGCAGCTTAGGCGGGACGGGAAGCTCTGGAAACACCATATATTTT	CASSLGGTGSSGNTIYF
TRBV5-8	TRBJ2-1	-	-	TGTGCCAGCAGCTTAGGAGGAGAGCAGTTCTTC	CASSLGGEQFF
TRBV27	TRBJ1-1	-	-	TGTGCCAGCTTCATGAACACTGAAGCTTTCTTT	CASFMNTEAFF
TRBV7-9	TRBJ1-1	-	-	TGTGCCAGCAGCTTCACCGACAGGAACACTGAAGCTTTCTTT	CASSFTDRNTEAFF
TRBV2	TRBJ1-3	TRBD1	few	TGTGCCAGCGGACAGGGCGGTGGTTCTGGAAACACCATATATTTT	CASGQGGGSGNTIYF
TRBV28	TRBJ1-2	-	-	TGTGCCAGCAGTTTAACGGGCTATGGCTACACCTTC	CASSLTGYGYTF
TRBV6-5	TRBJ1-6	TRBD1	once	TGTGCCAGCAGGACAGGGAATTCACCCCTCCACTTT	CASRTGNSPLHF
TRBV24-1	TRBJ2-2	TRBD2	-	TGTGCCACCAGTGACCGGCAGGGAGGGACCGGGGAGCTGTTTTTT	CATSDRQGGTGELFF
TRBV30	TRBJ2-1	-	-	TGTGCCTGGAGTACAGGAATGGCAGGGTCTTACAATGAGCAGTTCTTC	CAWSTGMAGSYNEQFF
TRBV19	TRBJ1-2	TRBD1	-	TGTGCCAGCCCGGACAGGGTCGGTGGCTACACCTTC	CASPDRVGGYTF